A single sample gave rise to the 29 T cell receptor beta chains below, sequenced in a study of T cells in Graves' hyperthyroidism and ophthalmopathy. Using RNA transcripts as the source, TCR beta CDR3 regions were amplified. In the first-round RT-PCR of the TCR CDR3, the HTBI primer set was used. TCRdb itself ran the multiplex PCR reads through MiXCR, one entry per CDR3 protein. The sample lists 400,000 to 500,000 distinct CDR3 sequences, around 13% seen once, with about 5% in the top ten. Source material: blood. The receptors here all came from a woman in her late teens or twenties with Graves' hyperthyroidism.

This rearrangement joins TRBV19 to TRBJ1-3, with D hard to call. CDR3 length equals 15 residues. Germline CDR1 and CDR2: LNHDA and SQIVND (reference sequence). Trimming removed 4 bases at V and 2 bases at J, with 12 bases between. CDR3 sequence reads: CASSTELRPGNTIYF. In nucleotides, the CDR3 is TGTGCCAGTAGTACGGAGCTCCGACCTGGAAACACCATATATTTT. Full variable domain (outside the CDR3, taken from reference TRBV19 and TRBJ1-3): DGGITQSPKYLFRKEGQNVTLSCEQNLNHDAMYWYRQDPGQGLRLIYYSQIVNDFQKGDIAEGYSVSREKKESFPLTVTSAQKNPTAFYLCASSTELRPGNTIYFGEGSWLTVV.

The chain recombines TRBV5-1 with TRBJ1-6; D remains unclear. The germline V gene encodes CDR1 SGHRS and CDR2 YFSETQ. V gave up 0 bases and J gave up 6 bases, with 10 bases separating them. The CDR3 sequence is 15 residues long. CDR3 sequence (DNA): TGCGCCAGCAGCTTGGAAAGTCTGAGTAATTCACCCCTCCACTTT. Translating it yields CASSLESLSNSPLHF.

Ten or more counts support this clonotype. The CDR3 region is CASSPSPGQGIEQYF. CDR3 DNA: TGTGCCAGCAGCCCATCACCGGGACAGGGGATCGAGCAGTACTTC. The V call is TRBV28, the J call TRBJ2-7; 10 bases are a match to TRBD1. Per germline, CDR1 MDHEN and CDR2 SYDVKM. CDR3 length: 15 amino acids. The V segment lost 6 bases and the J segment 6 bases; nucleotides outside the gene matches: 11.

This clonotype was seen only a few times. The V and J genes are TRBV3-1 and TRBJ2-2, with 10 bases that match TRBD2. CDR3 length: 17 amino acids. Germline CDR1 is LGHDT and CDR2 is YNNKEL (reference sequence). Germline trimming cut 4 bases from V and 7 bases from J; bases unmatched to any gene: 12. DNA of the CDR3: TGTGCCAGCAGCCTCAAATCTAGCGGGAGTGGTGACGGGGAGCTGTTTTTT. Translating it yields CASSLKSSGSGDGELFF.

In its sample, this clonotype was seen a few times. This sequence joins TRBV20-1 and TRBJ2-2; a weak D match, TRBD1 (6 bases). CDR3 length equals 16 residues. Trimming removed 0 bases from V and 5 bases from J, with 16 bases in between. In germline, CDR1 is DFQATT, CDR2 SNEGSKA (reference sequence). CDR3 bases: TGCAGTGCTAGAGATCGTTACAGGGCAGAGACCGGGGAGCTGTTTTTT. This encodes CSARDRYRAETGELFF.

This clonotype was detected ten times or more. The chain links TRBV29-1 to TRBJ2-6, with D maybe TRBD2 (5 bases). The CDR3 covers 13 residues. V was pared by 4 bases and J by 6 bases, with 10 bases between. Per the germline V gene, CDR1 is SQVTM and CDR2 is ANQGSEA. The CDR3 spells CSVGSGLANVLTF. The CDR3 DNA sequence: TGCAGCGTTGGTTCTGGACTGGCCAACGTCCTGACTTTC. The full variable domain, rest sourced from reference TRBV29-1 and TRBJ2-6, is SAVISQKPSRDICQRGTSLTIQCQVDSQVTMMFWYRQQPGQSLTLIATANQGSEATYESGFVIDKFPISRPNLTFSTLTVSNMSPEDSSIYLCSVGSGLANVLTFGAGSRLTVL.

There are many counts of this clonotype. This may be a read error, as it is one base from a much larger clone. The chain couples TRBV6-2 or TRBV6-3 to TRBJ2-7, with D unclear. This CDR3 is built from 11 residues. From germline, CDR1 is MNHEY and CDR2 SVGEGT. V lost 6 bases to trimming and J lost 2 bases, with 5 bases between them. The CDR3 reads CASSFAYEQYF. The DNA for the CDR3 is TGTGCCAGCAGCTTTGCCTACGAGCAGTACTTC.

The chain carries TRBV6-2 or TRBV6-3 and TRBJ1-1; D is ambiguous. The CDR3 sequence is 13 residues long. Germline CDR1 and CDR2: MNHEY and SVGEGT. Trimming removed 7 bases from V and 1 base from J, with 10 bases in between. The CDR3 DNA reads TGTGCCAGCACCTACCGGGAGAACACTGAAGCTTTCTTT. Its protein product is CASTYRENTEAFF.

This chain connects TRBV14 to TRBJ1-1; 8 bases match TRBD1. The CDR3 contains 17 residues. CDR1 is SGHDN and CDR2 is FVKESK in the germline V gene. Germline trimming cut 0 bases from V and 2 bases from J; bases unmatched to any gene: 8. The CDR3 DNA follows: TGTGCCAGCAGCCAAGACGTGGGGACAGGACCAAACACTGAAGCTTTCTTT. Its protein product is CASSQDVGTGPNTEAFF.

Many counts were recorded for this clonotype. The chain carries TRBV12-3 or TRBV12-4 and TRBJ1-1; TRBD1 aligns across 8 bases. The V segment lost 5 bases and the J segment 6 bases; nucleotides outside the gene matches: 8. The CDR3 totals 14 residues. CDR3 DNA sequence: TGTGCCAGCAGTCCCGGGACAGGTTTTTCTGAAGCTTTCTTT. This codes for CASSPGTGFSEAFF.

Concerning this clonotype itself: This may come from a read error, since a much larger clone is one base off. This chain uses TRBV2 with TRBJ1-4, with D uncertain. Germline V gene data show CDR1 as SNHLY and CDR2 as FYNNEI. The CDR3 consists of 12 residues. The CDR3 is CASSGRNEKLLF. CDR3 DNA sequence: TGTGCCAGCAGTGGGCGTAATGAAAAACTGCTTTTT. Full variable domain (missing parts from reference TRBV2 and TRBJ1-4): EPEVTQTPSHQVTQMGQEVILRCVPISNHLYFYWYRQILGQKVEFLVSFYNNEISEKSEIFDDQFSVERPDGSNFTLKIRSTKLEDSAMYFCASSGRNEKLLFGSGTQLSVL.

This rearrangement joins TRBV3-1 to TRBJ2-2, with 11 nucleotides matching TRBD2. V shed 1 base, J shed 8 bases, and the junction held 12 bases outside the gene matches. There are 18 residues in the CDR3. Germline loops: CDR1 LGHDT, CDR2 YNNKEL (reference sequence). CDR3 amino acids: CASSQVTSGTPKVGELFF. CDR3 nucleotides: TGTGCCAGCAGCCAAGTGACTAGCGGGACACCCAAGGTGGGGGAGCTGTTTTTT.

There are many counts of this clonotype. The chain's CDR3 is CASRLSGGNNEKLFF. The CDR3 coding sequence is TGTGCCAGCAGATTGTCGGGAGGAAATAATGAAAAACTGTTTTTT. This sequence joins TRBV28 and TRBJ1-4; no clear D. The CDR3 totals 15 residues. The germline V gene has CDR1 MDHEN and CDR2 SYDVKM. Trimming stripped 6 bases from V and 4 bases from J, with 15 bases between. The full variable domain, its missing parts supplied by reference TRBV28 and TRBJ1-4, is DVKVTQSSRYLVKRTGEKVFLECVQDMDHENMFWYRQDPGLGLRLIYFSYDVKMKEKGDIPEGYSVSREKKERFSLILESASTNQTSMYLCASRLSGGNNEKLFFGSGTQLSVL.

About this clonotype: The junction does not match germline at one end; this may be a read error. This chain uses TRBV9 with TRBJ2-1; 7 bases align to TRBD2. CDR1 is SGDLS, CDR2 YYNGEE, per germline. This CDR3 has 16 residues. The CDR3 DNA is TGTGCCAGCAGTTTAACTAGCGAGAGCTCCTGCAATGAGCAGTTCTTC. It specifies CASSLTSESSCNEQFF.

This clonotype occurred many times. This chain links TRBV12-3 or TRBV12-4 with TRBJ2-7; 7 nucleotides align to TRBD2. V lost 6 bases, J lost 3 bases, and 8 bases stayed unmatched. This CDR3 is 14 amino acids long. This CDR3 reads CASSRGTTNYEQYF. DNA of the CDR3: TGTGCCAGCAGCCGCGGGACTACCAACTACGAGCAGTACTTC.

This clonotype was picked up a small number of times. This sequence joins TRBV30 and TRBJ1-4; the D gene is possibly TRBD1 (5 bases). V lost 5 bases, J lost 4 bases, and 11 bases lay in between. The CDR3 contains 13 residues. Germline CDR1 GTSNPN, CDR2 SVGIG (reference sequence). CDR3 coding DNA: TGTGCCTGGTCCGGGGACCTTAATGAAAAACTGTTTTTT. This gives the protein CAWSGDLNEKLFF.

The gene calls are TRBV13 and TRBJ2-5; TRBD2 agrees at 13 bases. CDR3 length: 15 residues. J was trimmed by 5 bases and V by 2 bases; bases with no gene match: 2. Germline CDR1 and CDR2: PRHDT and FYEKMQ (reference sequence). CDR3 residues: CASSLTSGRDETQYF. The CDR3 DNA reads TGTGCCAGCAGCTTAACTAGCGGGAGGGACGAGACCCAGTACTTC.

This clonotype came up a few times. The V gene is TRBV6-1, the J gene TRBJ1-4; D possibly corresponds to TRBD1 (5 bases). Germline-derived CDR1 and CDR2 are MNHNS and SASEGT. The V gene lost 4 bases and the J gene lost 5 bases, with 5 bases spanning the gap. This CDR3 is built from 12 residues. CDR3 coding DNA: TGTGCCAGCAGTGCAGGGAATGAAAAACTGTTTTTT. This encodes CASSAGNEKLFF.

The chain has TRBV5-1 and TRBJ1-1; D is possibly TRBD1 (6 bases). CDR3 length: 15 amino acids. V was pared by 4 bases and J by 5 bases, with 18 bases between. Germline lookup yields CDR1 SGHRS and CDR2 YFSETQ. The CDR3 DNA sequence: TGCGCCAGCAGCCCCCATCGGGGGGGGCAAACTGAAGCTTTCTTT. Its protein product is CASSPHRGGQTEAFF.

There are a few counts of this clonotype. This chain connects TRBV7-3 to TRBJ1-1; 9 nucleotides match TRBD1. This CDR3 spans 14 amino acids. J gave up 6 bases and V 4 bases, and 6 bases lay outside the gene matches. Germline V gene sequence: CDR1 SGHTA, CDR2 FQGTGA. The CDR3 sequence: CASSSPDRGAEAFF. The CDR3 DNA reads TGTGCCAGCAGCTCCCCGGACAGGGGAGCTGAAGCTTTCTTT.

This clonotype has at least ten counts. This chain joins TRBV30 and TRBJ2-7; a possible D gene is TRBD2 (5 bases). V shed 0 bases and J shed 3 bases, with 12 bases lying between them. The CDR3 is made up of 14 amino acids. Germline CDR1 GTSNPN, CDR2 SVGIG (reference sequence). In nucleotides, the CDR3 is TGTGCCTGGAGTGTACGAGGGATTGACTACGAGCAGTACTTC. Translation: CAWSVRGIDYEQYF.

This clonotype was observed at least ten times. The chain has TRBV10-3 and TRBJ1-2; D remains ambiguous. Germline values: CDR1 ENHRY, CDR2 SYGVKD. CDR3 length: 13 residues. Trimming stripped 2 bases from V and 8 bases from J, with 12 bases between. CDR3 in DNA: TGTGCCATCAGTGAGGCGTCCCATGACGGCTACACCTTC. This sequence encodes CAISEASHDGYTF.

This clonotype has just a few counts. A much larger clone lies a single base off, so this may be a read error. CDR3 protein: CASSLGTENQPQHF. The CDR3 coding sequence is TGTGCCAGCAGCCTCGGGACAGAGAATCAGCCCCAGCATTTT. This chain joins TRBV6-1 and TRBJ1-5; 7 nucleotides match TRBD1. After removal of 6 bases from V and 4 bases from J, the junction contained 6 bases not matched to a gene. Germline-derived CDR1 and CDR2 are MNHNS and SASEGT. The CDR3 is 14 amino acids.

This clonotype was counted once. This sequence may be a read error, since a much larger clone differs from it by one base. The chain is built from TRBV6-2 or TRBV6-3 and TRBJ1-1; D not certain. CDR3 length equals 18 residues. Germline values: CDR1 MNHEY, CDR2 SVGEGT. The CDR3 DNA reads TGTGCCAGCAGTTCCACACCCTCGGGAGTCTCTGGAAGGACTGAAGCTTCCTTT. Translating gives CASSSTPSGVSGRTEASF.

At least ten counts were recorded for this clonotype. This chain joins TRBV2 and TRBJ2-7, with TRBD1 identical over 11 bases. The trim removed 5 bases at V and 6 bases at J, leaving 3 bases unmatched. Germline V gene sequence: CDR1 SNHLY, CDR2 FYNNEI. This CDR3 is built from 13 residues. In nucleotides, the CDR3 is TGTGCCAGCAGTAGGACAGGGGGCGGCGAGCAGTACTTC. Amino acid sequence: CASSRTGGGEQYF. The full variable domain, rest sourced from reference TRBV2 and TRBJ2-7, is EPEVTQTPSHQVTQMGQEVILRCVPISNHLYFYWYRQILGQKVEFLVSFYNNEISEKSEIFDDQFSVERPDGSNFTLKIRSTKLEDSAMYFCASSRTGGGEQYFGPGTRLTVT.

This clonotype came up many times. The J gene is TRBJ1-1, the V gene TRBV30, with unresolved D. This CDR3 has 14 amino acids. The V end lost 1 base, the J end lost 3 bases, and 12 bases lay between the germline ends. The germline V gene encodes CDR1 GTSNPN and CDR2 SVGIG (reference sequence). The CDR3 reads CAWSGPWEDTEAFF. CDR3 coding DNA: TGTGCCTGGAGTGGCCCATGGGAGGACACTGAAGCTTTCTTT.

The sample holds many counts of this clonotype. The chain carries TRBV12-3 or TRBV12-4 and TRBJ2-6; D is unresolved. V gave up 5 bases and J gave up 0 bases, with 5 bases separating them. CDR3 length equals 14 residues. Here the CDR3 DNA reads TGTGCCAGCAGTCCCCCCTCTGGGGCCAACGTCCTGACTTTC. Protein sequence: CASSPPSGANVLTF.

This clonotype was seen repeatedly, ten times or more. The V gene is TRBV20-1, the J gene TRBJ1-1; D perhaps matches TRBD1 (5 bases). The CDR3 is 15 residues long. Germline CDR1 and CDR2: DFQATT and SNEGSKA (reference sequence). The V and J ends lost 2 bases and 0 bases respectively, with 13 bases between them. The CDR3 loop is CSARPTGTVNTEAFF. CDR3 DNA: TGCAGTGCTAGACCCACCGGGACCGTGAACACTGAAGCTTTCTTT.

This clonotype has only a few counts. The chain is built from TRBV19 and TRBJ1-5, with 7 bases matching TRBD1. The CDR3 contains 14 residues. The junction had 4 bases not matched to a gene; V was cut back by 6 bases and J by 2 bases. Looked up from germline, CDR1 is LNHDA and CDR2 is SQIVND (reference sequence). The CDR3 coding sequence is TGTGCCAGTAGCCACGGACAGGGCAATCAGCCCCAGCATTTT. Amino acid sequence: CASSHGQGNQPQHF.